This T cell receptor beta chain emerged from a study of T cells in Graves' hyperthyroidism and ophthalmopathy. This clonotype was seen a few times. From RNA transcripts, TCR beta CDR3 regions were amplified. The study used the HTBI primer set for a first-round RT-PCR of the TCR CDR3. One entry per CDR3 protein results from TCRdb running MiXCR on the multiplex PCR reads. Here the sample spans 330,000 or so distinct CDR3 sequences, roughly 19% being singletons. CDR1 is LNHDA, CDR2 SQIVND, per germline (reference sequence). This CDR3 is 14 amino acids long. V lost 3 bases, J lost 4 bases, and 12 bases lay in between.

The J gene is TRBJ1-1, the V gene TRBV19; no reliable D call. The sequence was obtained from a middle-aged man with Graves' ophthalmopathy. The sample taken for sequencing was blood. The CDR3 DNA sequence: TGTGCCAGTAGTATCCTGCCCGTTGGCACTGAAGCTTTCTTT. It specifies CASSILPVGTEAFF.